This T cell receptor (beta chain) was recovered during a study of cytomegalovirus exposure and HLA in healthy donors. V dropped 7 bases and J dropped 1 base, with 13 bases sitting between them. This CDR3 comprises 14 residues. Germline CDR1 is SNHLY and CDR2 is FYNNEI. Remarks on this clone: Its antigen is unidentified.

Study-wide results and limits: Associated with HLA alleles at 0.05 false discovery rate in a later analysis were fewer than 20,000 TCR beta sequences. A later analysis linked a missense variant in DCLRE1C to the trimming of TCR beta V and J genes. The authors later found most CMV-associated TCR beta chains appeared HLA-restricted.

In the PCR, 60 Vbeta and 13 Jbeta primers were used. The repertoire was sequenced with immunoSEQ multiplex PCR; TCRdb's copy has only in-frame clones and lacks some. The profile shows about 72,000 clones, 81% of them singletons. The sample taken for sequencing was PBMCs. The receptor was derived from a human donor in good health. V is TRBV2 and J is TRBJ1-1; unclear D gene. The CDR3 here is CASMVDGKNTEAFF. The CDR3 bases are TGTGCCAGCATGGTGGACGGGAAGAACACTGAAGCTTTCTTT.